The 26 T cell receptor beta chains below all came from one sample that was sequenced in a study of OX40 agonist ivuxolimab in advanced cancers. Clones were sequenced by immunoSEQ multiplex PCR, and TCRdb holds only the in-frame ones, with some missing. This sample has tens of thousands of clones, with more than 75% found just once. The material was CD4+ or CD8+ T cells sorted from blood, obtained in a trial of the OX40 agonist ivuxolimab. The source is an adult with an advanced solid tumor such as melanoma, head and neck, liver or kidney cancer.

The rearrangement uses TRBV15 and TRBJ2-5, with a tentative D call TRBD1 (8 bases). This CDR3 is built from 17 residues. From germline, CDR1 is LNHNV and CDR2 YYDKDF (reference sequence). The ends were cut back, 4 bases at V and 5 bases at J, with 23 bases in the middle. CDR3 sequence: CATSTPQTGGARETQYF. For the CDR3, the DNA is TGTGCCACCAGCACTCCCCAAACAGGGGGGGCAAGGGAGACCCAGTACTTC.

CDR3: CAWSVGLGQNTGELFF. As DNA, the CDR3 is TGTGCCTGGAGTGTAGGCCTGGGACAAAACACCGGGGAGCTGTTTTTT. The rearrangement joins TRBV30 to TRBJ2-2, with D possibly being TRBD1 (6 bases). The germline V and J ends were trimmed by 0 bases and 2 bases, with 13 bases remaining between them. Per the germline V gene, CDR1 is GTSNPN and CDR2 is SVGIG (reference sequence). The CDR3 consists of 16 residues.

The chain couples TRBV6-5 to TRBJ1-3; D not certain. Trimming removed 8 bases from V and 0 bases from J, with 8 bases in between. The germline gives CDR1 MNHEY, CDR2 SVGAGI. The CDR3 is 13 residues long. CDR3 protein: CASLAASGNTIYF. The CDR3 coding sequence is TGTGCCAGCCTGGCGGCCTCTGGAAACACCATATATTTT.

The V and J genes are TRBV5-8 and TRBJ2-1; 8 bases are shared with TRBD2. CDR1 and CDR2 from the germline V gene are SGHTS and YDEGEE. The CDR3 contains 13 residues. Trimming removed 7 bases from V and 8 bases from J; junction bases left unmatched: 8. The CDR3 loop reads CASPSGPGDEQFF. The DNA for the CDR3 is TGTGCCAGCCCTAGCGGGCCAGGCGATGAGCAGTTCTTC.

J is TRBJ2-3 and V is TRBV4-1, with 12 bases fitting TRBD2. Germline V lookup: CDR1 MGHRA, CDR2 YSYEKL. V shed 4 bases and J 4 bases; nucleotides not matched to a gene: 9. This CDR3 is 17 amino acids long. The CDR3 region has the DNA TGCGCCAGCAGCCTACGAGCTAGCGGGGGGGCGGCAGATACGCAGTATTTT. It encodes CASSLRASGGAADTQYF.

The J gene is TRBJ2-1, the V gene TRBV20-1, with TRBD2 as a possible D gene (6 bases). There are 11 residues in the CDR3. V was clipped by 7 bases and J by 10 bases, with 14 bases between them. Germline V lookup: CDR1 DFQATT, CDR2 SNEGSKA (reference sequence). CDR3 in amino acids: CSVFLAFEQFF. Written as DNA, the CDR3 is TGCAGTGTTTTCCTAGCGTTCGAGCAGTTCTTC.

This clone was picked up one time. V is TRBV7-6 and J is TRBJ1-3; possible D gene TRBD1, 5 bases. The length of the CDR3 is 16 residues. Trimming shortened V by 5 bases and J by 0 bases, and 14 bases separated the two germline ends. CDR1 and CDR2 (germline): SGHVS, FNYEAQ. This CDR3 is CASSKGAVSSGNTIYF. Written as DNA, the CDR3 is TGTGCCAGCAGCAAAGGGGCAGTGAGCTCTGGAAACACCATATATTTT.

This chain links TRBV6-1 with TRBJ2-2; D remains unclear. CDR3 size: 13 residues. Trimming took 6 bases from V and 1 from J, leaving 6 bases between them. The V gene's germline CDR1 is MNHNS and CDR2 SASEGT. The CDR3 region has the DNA TGTGCCAGCAGAAGAGGGAACACCGGGGAGCTGTTTTTT. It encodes CASRRGNTGELFF.

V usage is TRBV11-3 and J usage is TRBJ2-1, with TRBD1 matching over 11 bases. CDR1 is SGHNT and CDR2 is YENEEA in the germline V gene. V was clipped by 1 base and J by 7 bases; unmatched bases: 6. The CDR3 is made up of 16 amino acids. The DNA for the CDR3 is TGTGCCAGCAGCTTAGTGGGACAGGGGGTCCAGAATGAGCAGTTCTTC. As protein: CASSLVGQGVQNEQFF.

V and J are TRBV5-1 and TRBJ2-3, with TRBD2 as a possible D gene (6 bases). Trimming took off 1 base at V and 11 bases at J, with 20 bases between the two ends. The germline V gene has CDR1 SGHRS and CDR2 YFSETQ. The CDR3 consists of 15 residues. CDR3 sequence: CASSLRMGDSALQYF. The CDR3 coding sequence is TGCGCCAGCAGCTTGCGGATGGGGGACTCCGCACTGCAGTATTTT.

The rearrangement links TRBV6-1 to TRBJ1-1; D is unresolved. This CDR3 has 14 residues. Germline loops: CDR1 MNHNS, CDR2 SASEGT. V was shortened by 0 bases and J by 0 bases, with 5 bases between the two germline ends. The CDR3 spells CASSEARMNTEAFF. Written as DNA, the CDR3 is TGTGCCAGCAGTGAAGCACGGATGAACACTGAAGCTTTCTTT.

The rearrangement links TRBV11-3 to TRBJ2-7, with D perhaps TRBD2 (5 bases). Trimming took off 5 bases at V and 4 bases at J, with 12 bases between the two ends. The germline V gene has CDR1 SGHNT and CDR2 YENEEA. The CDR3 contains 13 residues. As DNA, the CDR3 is TGTGCCAGCAGCCCAGGACTCCTATACGAGCAGTACTTC. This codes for CASSPGLLYEQYF.

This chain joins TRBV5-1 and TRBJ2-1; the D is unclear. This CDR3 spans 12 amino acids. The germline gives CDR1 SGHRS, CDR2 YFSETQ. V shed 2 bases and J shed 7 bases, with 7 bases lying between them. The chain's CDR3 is CASSLFRNEQFF. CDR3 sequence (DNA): TGCGCCAGCAGCTTATTTAGAAATGAGCAGTTCTTC.

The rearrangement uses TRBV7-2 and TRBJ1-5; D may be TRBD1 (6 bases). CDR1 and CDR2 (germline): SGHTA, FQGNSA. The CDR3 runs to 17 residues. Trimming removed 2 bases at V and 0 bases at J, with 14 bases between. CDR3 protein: CASSLTPTGVSNQPQHF. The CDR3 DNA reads TGTGCCAGCAGCTTAACACCGACAGGAGTTAGCAATCAGCCCCAGCATTTT.

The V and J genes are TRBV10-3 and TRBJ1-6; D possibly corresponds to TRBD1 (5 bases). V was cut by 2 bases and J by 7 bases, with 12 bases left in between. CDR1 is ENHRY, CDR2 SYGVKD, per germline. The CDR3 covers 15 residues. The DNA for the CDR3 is TGTGCCATCAGTGAGGGAGGGGACCCCAATTCACCCCTCCACTTT. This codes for CAISEGGDPNSPLHF.

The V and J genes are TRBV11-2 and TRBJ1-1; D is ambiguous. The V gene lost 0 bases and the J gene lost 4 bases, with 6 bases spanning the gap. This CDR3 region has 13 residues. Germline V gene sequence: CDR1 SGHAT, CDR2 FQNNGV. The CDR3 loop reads CASSLELGTEAFF. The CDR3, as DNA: TGTGCCAGCAGCTTAGAATTAGGCACTGAAGCTTTCTTT.

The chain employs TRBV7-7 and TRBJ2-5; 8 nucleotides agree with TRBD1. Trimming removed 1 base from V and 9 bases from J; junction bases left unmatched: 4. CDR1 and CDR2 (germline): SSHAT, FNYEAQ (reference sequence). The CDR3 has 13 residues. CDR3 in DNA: TGTGCCAGCAGCTTAGGGCAGGGGGCGGCCCAGTACTTC. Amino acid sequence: CASSLGQGAAQYF. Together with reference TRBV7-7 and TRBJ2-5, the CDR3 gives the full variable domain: GAGVSQSPRYKVTKRGQDVTLRCDPISSHATLYWYQQALGQGPEFLTYFNYEAQPDKSGLPSDRFSAERPEGSISTLTIQRTEQRDSAMYRCASSLGQGAAQYFGPGTRLLVL.

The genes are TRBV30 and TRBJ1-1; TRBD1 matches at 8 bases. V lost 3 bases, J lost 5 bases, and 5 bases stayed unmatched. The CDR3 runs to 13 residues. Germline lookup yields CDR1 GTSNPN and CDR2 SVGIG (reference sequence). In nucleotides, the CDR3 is TGTGCCTGGAGCCCGGACAGGGCGACTGAAGCTTTCTTT. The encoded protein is CAWSPDRATEAFF.

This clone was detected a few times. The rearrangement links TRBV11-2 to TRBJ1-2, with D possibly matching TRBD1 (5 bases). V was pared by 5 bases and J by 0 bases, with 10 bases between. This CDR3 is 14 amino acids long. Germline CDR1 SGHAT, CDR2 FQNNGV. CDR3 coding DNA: TGTGCCAGCAGCCATACGGGGGCTAACTATGGCTACACCTTC. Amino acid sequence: CASSHTGANYGYTF.

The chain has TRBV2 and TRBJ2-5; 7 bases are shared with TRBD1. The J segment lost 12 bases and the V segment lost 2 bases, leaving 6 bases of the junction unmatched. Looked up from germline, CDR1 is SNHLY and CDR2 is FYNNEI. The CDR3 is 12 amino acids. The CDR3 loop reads CASSETRDSEYF. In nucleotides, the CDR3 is TGTGCCAGCAGTGAAACACGGGACAGCGAGTACTTC. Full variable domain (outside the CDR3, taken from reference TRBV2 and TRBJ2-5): EPEVTQTPSHQVTQMGQEVILRCVPISNHLYFYWYRQILGQKVEFLVSFYNNEISEKSEIFDDQFSVERPDGSNFTLKIRSTKLEDSAMYFCASSETRDSEYFGPGTRLLVL.

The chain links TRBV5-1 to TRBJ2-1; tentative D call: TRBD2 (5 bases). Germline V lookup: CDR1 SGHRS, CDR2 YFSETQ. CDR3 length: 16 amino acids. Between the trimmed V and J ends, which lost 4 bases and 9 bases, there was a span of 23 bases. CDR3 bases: TGCGCCAGCAGCCCGAACGGCGGGCCGATCGACGGTGAGCAGTTCTTC. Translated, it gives CASSPNGGPIDGEQFF.

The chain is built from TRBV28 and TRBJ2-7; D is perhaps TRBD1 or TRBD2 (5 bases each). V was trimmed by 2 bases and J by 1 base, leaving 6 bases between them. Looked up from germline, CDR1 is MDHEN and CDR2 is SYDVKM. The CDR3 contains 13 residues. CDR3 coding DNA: TGTGCCAGCAGTTTAGGGGGTTCCTACGAGCAGTACTTC. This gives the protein CASSLGGSYEQYF.

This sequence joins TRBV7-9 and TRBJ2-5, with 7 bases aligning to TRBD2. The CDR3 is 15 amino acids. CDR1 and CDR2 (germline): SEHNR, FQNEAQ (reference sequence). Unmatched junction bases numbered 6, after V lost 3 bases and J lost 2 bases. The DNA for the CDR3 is TGTGCCAGCAGCTTTTGGCTAGCGGAACAAGAGACCCAGTACTTC. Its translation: CASSFWLAEQETQYF. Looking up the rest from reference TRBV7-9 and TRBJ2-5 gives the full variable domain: DTGVSQNPRHKITKRGQNVTFRCDPISEHNRLYWYRQTLGQGPEFLTYFQNEAQLEKSRLLSDRFSAERPKGSFSTLEIQRTEQGDSAMYLCASSFWLAEQETQYFGPGTRLLVL.

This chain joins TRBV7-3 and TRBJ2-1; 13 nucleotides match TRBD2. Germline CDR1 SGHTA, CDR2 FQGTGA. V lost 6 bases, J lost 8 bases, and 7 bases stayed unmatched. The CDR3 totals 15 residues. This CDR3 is CASRGLAGVVHEQFF. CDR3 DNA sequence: TGTGCCAGCAGAGGACTAGCGGGAGTCGTTCATGAGCAGTTCTTC.

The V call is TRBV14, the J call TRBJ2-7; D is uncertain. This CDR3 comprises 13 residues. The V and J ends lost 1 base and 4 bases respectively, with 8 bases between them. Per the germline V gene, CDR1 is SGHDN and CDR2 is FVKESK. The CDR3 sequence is CASSQAPGYEQYF. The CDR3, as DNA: TGTGCCAGCAGCCAAGCACCGGGTTACGAGCAGTACTTC.

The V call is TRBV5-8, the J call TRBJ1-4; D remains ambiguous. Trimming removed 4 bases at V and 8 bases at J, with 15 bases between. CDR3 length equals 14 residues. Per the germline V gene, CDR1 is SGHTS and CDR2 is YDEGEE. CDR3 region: CASSPGPSDEKLFF. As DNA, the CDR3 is TGTGCCAGCAGCCCTGGACCTTCAGACGAAAAACTGTTTTTT.